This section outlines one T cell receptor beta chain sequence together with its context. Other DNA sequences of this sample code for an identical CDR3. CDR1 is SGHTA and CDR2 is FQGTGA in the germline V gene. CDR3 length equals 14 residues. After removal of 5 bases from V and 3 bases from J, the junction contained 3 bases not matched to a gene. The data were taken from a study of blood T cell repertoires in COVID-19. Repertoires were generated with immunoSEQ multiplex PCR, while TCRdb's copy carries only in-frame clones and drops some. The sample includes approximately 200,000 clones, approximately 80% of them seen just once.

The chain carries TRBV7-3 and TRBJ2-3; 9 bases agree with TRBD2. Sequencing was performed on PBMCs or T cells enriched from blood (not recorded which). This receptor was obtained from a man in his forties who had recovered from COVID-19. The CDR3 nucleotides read TGTGCCAGCAGCCCAACTAGCGGGACAGATACGCAGTATTTT. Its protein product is CASSPTSGTDTQYF.